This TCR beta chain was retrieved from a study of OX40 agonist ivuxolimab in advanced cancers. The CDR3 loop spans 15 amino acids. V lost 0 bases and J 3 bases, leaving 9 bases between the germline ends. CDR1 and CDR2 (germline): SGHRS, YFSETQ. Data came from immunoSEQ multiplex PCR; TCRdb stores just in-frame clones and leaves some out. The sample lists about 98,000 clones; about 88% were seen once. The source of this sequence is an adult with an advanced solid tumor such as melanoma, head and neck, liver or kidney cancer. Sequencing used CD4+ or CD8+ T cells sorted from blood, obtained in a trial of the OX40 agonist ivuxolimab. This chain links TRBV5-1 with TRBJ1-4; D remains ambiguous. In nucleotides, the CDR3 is TGCGCCAGCAGCTTGGCCGGTGGGTCTAATGAAAAACTGTTTTTT. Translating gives CASSLAGGSNEKLFF.